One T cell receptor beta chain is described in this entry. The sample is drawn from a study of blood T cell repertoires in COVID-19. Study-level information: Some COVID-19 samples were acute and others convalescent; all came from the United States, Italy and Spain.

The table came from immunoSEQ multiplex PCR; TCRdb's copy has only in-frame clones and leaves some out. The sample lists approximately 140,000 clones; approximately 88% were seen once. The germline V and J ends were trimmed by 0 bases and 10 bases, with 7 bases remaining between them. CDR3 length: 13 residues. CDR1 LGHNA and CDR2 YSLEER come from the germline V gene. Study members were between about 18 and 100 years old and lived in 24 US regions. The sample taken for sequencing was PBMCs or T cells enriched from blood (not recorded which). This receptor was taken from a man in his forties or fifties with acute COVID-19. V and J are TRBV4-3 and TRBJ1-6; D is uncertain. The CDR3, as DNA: TGCGCCAGCAGCCAAGAGGGCGGGTCACCCCTCCACTTT. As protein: CASSQEGGSPLHF.